These 7 T cell receptor beta chains came from one sample sequenced in a study of T-cell reconstitution after alpha-beta-depleted transplantation in children. TCRbeta library construction was performed incorporating unique molecular identifiers. TCRdb called the PCR reads again in MiXCR, with one record for every CDR3 protein. The sample comprises 350,000 to 450,000 distinct CDR3 sequences, 20% of which are singletons, and 3.5% to 4% rests with the top ten. The sample in question was PBMCs from the stem cell graft donor, obtained from the stem cell graft. These receptors originate from a human donor who donated a stem cell graft to a child with acute myeloid leukemia.

CDR3 loop: CASARGRGSGANVLTF. In DNA form, the CDR3 reads TGTGCCAGCGCTAGGGGTCGGGGCTCTGGGGCCAACGTCCTGACTTTC. The rearrangement uses TRBV28 and TRBJ2-6; D is perhaps TRBD1 or TRBD2 (5 bases each). From germline, CDR1 is MDHEN and CDR2 SYDVKM. This CDR3 has 16 amino acids. V was pared by 8 bases and J by 0 bases, with 14 bases between.

This clonotype was seen only a few times. The rearrangement links TRBV12-3 or TRBV12-4 to TRBJ2-2, with TRBD2 matching over 7 bases. The CDR3 covers 16 residues. J was trimmed by 3 bases and V by 4 bases; bases with no gene match: 8. CDR3 in DNA: TGTGCCAGCAGTTCCGGACTAGGAGGCGACACCGGGGAGCTGTTTTTT. Translation gives CASSSGLGGDTGELFF.

A few counts support this clonotype. This sequence joins TRBV4-1 and TRBJ2-3; TRBD2 is a possible D gene (5 bases). Looked up from germline, CDR1 is MGHRA and CDR2 is YSYEKL. Trimming pared 0 bases from V and 4 bases from J, leaving 11 bases between. This CDR3 region has 15 residues. CDR3 in DNA: TGCGCCAGCAGCCAAGACGCGGGTAGCGCAGATACGCAGTATTTT. Translation: CASSQDAGSADTQYF.

This clonotype showed up many times. The genes are TRBV29-1 and TRBJ2-1; D is possibly TRBD2 (6 bases). V was pared by 4 bases and J by 5 bases, with 12 bases between. CDR1 and CDR2 from the germline V gene are SQVTM and ANQGSEA. The length of the CDR3 is 13 residues. CDR3 DNA sequence: TGCAGCGTTGGCCAGCGGGCTGACAATGAGCAGTTCTTC. The encoded protein is CSVGQRADNEQFF.

In this sample, this clonotype turned up a few times. The chain uses TRBV10-3 and TRBJ2-1; 13 nucleotides align to TRBD2. The CDR3 extends over 16 amino acids. The V gene end was trimmed by 5 bases and the J gene end by 7 bases; junction bases not matched to a gene: 8. Germline V gene sequence: CDR1 ENHRY, CDR2 SYGVKD. CDR3 bases: TGTGCCATCAGTCATCCACTAGCGGGGGGGACTAATGAGCAGTTCTTC. This sequence encodes CAISHPLAGGTNEQFF.

The V call is TRBV7-9, the J call TRBJ2-3; a weak D match, TRBD2 (6 bases). The V gene's germline CDR1 is SEHNR and CDR2 FQNEAQ (reference sequence). The CDR3 covers 15 residues. Trimming removed 5 bases from V and 5 bases from J, with 17 bases in between. CDR3 DNA sequence: TGTGCCAGCAGCCAGGGACTCTCAGTTGGAGATACGCAGTATTTT. Encoded protein: CASSQGLSVGDTQYF.

This clonotype was observed a few times. V gene TRBV20-1 combines with J gene TRBJ2-1; possibly TRBD1 for D (5 bases). The CDR3 runs 15 residues. The germline gives CDR1 DFQATT, CDR2 SNEGSKA (reference sequence). V was shortened by 5 bases and J by 2 bases, with 16 bases between the two germline ends. The CDR3 sequence is CSAPWGGGAYNEQFF. The CDR3 coding sequence is TGCAGTGCTCCATGGGGCGGTGGGGCCTACAATGAGCAGTTCTTC.